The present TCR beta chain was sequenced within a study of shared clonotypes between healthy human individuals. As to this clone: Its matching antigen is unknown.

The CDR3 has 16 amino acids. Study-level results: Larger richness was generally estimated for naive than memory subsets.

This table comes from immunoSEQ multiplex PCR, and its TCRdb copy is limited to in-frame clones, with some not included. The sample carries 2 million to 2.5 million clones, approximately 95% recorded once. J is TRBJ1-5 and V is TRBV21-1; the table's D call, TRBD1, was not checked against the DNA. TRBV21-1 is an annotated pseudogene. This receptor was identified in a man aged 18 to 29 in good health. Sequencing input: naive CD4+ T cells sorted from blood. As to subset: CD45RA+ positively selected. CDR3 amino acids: CASSPQGRYSNQPQHF. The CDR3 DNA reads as TGTGCCAGCAGTCCTCAGGGAAGGTATAGCAATCAGCCCCAGCATTTT.